The rows below give T cell receptor beta chains drawn from one sample of a study of cytomegalovirus exposure and HLA in healthy donors. TCRdb's copy holds only in-frame clones and misses some; the assay was immunoSEQ multiplex PCR. The data show fewer than 200,000 clones, with 71% seen just once and more than 2.5% held by the top ten. Sequenced input: PBMCs. These receptors all come from a woman younger than 45 in good health and CMV-seronegative. CDR3s include the opening cysteine and the closing phenylalanine or tryptophan. A D gene is named only where the DNA matches it firmly. Clone size is stated in some rows and not others, as once, few, many or a class when expanded.

TGTGCCAGCTCACCAAACCCGGGAGTATCCTACAATGAGCAGTTCTTC	CASSPNPGVSYNEQFF	.	TRBV18	TRBJ2-1	.
TGTGCCAGCAGTGCCGAGCGGGGGGGCTTTGGGGAGCTGTTTTTT	CASSAERGGFGELFF	few	TRBV27	TRBJ2-2	TRBD2
TGTGCCAGCAGAGTTTCCAGGGCCTCTGGGGCCAACGTCCTGACTTTC	CASRVSRASGANVLTF	few	TRBV2	TRBJ2-6	.
TGTGCCAGCAGTTTAAATAGCGTCGGCACCGGGGAGCTGTTTTTT	CASSLNSVGTGELFF	.	TRBV28	TRBJ2-2	.
TGTGCCAGCAGGCGGACAGTCCTAGCTAACTATGGCTACACCTTC	CASRRTVLANYGYTF	.	TRBV27	TRBJ1-2	.
TGTGCCAGCAGTAACCTGTGGGGGGTTCAAGAGACCCAGTACTTC	CASSNLWGVQETQYF	.	TRBV2	TRBJ2-5	.
TGTGCCAGCAGTGCTTACATTGACTACAGGGGGCCAGTCTCAAACATTCAGTACTTC	CASSAYIDYRGPVSNIQYF	.	TRBV2	TRBJ2-4	TRBD1
TGTGCCAGTACCAGGGCCTATCTGTCTGGAAACACCATATATTTT	CASTRAYLSGNTIYF	.	TRBV19	TRBJ1-3	.
TGCGCCAGCAGCGGACAGGGGGCAGAGACCCAGTACTTC	CASSGQGAETQYF	.	TRBV6-5	TRBJ2-5	TRBD1
TGTGCCAGCTCACCACCTATTCAGGGCCGCACTGAGGCTTTCTTT	CASSPPIQGRTEAFF	.	TRBV18	TRBJ1-1	.
TGTGCCAGCACCGCAGGACTAGCGTGGGCAGATACGCAGTATTTT	CASTAGLAWADTQYF	.	TRBV28	TRBJ2-3	TRBD2
TGTGCCAGCACTCCCGCCCCAGGGACAGCCTACGAGCAGTACTTC	CASTPAPGTAYEQYF	.	TRBV28	TRBJ2-7	TRBD1
TGTGCCAGCAGTGAAGATCTCTCATTGCGGGGGGCGAACACCGGGGAGCTGTTTTTT	CASSEDLSLRGANTGELFF	.	TRBV2	TRBJ2-2	TRBD2
TGTGCCAGCAGTTCCCGCGGGACTAGCGGGAGGGGCTCCTACAATGAGCAGTTCTTC	CASSSRGTSGRGSYNEQFF	few	TRBV27	TRBJ2-1	TRBD2
TGTGCCAGCAGCTTACACTGGACTAGCGGGAGTTTGAATGAGCAGTTCTTC	CASSLHWTSGSLNEQFF	once	TRBV7-8	TRBJ2-1	TRBD2
TGTGCCAGCAGCTTCGGGGGAGTTGAAGCTTTCTTT	CASSFGGVEAFF	once	TRBV5-5	TRBJ1-1	.
TGTGCCAGCAGCGCGGGCAGCGGGAGGGCCCGGGGGCAAGAGACCCAGTACTTC	CASSAGSGRARGQETQYF	.	TRBV13	TRBJ2-5	TRBD2
TGTGCCAGCTCACCATCTCTGCGGAGGGAAACCTACGAGCAGTACTTC	CASSPSLRRETYEQYF	few	TRBV18	TRBJ2-7	.
TGCAGCGTTGGATGGGGAGATGGCTACACCTTC	CSVGWGDGYTF	.	TRBV29-1	TRBJ1-2	.
TGCAGCGTTACTACAGGGGCTAGCGAGCAGTACTTC	CSVTTGASEQYF	.	TRBV29-1	TRBJ2-7	TRBD1
TGTGCCAGCAGGGCCGGGACAGTGGGGAATCAGCCCCAGCATTTT	CASRAGTVGNQPQHF	once	TRBV2	TRBJ1-5	TRBD1
TGTGCCAGCAGCGAGGACATTCACTCCTACGAGCAGTACTTC	CASSEDIHSYEQYF	few	TRBV9	TRBJ2-7	.
TGCGCCAGCTCCAGGGCAGAGATGAACACTGAAGCTTTCTTT	CASSRAEMNTEAFF	.	TRBV5-1	TRBJ1-1	.
TGCGCCAGCAGCCGGGGGGGGGAAGCTTTCTTT	CASSRGGEAFF	.	TRBV5-1	TRBJ1-1	.
TGTGCCAGCAGTGACTCGAGGTGGGAGGGGAACAATGAGCAGTTCTTC	CASSDSRWEGNNEQFF	.	TRBV6-4	TRBJ2-1	TRBD2
TGTGCCAGCAGTTTTCTAGCGGCTACAGATACGCAGTATTTT	CASSFLAATDTQYF	.	TRBV7-2	TRBJ2-3	TRBD2
TGTGCCAGCAGCTTTGGACAGAACGAGCAGTACTTC	CASSFGQNEQYF	.	TRBV7-9	TRBJ2-7	.
TGTGCCAGCAGCTTGTCTATGGGGCGCAGCTACACCTTC	CASSLSMGRSYTF	.	TRBV5-6	TRBJ1-2	.
TGTGCCAGCAGCCCCGGACAGAGGCAAGAGACCCAGTACTTC	CASSPGQRQETQYF	.	TRBV7-2	TRBJ2-5	.
TGTGCCAGCAGCCCGGGGGGGGTACGGGCCAACGTCCTGACTTTC	CASSPGGVRANVLTF	.	TRBV5-4	TRBJ2-6	TRBD2
TGTGCCAGCAGCTTTCGACCAAACGAGGCAACTTTCTTT	CASSFRPNEATFF	once	TRBV7-3	TRBJ1-1	.
TGTGCCAGTAGTATAGGACTAGTCTACTATGAGCAGTTCTTC	CASSIGLVYYEQFF	.	TRBV19	TRBJ2-1	.
TGTGCCAGCAGCTGGGACACCTACTATGGCTACACCTTC	CASSWDTYYGYTF	few	TRBV7-8	TRBJ1-2	.
TGCGCCAGCAGCCCGGGACAGGGGGCGCTTGGGGCCAACGTCCTGACTTTC	CASSPGQGALGANVLTF	.	TRBV5-1	TRBJ2-6	TRBD1
TGTGCCAGCAGTATTGGACAGAAGTGGAAAGCTTTCTTT	CASSIGQKWKAFF	.	TRBV28	TRBJ1-1	.
TGCGCCAGCAGCTTGACGGGGACAGGGGTTAACGACGAGCAGTACTTC	CASSLTGTGVNDEQYF	few	TRBV5-1	TRBJ2-7	TRBD1
TGCGCCAGCAGCCAAGAACAGGGTAGAAACTATGGCTACACCTTC	CASSQEQGRNYGYTF	.	TRBV4-3	TRBJ1-2	.
TGTGCCAGCACCGACCGGGGGGCAGGGAATGAGCAGTTCTTC	CASTDRGAGNEQFF	.	TRBV2	TRBJ2-1	.
TGTGCCACCAGCACCCGACCCCCGGGGGAGCAGTACTTC	CATSTRPPGEQYF	.	TRBV15	TRBJ2-7	.
TGTGCCAGTAGTATAAGCCCGGGAGTGACTGAGCAGTTCTTC	CASSISPGVTEQFF	.	TRBV19	TRBJ2-1	.
TGTGCCAGCAGCTTAGCGGGGGGGAGGGATGAGCAGTTCTTC	CASSLAGGRDEQFF	few	TRBV7-6	TRBJ2-1	TRBD2
TGTGCCAGCAGCGCCGGACTAGCGGGGGCTTACAATGAGCAGTTCTTC	CASSAGLAGAYNEQFF	.	TRBV13	TRBJ2-1	TRBD2
TGTGCCAGCAGCTTACCCAGGGGGACGCGAGATACGCAGTATTTT	CASSLPRGTRDTQYF	.	TRBV11-1	TRBJ2-3	TRBD1
TGCGCCAGCAGCCCCAAGGAGGGAAGGAACACTGAAGCTTTCTTT	CASSPKEGRNTEAFF	.	TRBV5-1	TRBJ1-1	.
TGTGCCAGCAGCTTAAGGCTAGCGCAGTACAATGAGCAGTTCTTC	CASSLRLAQYNEQFF	few	TRBV7-3	TRBJ2-1	.